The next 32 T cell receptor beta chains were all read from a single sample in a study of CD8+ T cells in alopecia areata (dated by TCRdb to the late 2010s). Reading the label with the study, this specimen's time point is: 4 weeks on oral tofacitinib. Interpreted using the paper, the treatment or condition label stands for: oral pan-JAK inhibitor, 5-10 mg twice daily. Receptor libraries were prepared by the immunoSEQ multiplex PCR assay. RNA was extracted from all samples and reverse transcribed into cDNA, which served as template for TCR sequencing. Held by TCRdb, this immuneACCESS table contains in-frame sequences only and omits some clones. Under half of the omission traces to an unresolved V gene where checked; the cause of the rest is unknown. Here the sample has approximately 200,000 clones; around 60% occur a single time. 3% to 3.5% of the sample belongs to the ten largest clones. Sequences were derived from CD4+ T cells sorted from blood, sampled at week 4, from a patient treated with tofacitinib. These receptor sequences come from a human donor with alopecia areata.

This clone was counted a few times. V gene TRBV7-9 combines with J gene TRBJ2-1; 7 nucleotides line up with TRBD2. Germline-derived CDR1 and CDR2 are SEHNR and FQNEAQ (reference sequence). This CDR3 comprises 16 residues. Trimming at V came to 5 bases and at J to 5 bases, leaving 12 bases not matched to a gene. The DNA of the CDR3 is TGTGCCAGCAGCCCCCTTTTTCCGGGGGGAGACAATGAGCAGTTCTTC. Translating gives CASSPLFPGGDNEQFF.

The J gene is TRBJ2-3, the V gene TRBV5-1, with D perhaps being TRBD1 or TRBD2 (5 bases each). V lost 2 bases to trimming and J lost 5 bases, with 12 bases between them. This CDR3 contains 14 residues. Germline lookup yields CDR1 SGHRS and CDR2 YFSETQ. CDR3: CASSLRPGLDTQYF. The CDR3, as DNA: TGCGCCAGCAGCTTACGGCCGGGGCTAGATACGCAGTATTTT.

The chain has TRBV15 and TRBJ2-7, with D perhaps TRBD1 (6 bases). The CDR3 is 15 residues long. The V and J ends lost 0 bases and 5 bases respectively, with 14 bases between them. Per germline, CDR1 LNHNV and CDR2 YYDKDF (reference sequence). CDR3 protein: CATSREGRGHNEQYF. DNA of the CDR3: TGTGCCACCAGCAGAGAGGGCAGGGGCCACAACGAGCAGTACTTC.

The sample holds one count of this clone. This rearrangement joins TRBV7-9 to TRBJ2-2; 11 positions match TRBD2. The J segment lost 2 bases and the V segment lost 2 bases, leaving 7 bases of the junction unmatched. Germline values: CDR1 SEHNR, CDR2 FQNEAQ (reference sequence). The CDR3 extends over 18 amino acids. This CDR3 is CASSLRLAGGQNTGELFF. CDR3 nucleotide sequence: TGTGCCAGCAGCTTACGTCTAGCGGGGGGACAAAACACCGGGGAGCTGTTTTTT.

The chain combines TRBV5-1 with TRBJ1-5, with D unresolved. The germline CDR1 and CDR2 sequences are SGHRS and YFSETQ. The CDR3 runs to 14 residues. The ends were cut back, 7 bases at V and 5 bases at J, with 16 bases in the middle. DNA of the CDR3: TGCGCCAGCCGTCTGGACCCCGTCTATCAGCCCCAGCATTTT. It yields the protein CASRLDPVYQPQHF.

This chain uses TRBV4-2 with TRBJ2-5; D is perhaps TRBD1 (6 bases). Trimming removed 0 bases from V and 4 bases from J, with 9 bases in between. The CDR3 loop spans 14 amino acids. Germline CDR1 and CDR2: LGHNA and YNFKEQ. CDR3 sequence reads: CASSQEGARETQYF. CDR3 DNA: TGTGCCAGCAGCCAAGAGGGGGCTCGAGAGACCCAGTACTTC.

The CDR3 DNA follows: TGTGCCAGCAGCTTGACACAGGGGCTAACAGATACGCAGTATTTT. It yields the protein CASSLTQGLTDTQYF. The chain links TRBV5-4 to TRBJ2-3; 7 bases fit TRBD1. V was pared by 1 base and J by 3 bases, with 5 bases of the junction left unmatched. The CDR3 consists of 15 residues. Per the germline V gene, CDR1 is SGHNT and CDR2 is YYREEE (reference sequence).

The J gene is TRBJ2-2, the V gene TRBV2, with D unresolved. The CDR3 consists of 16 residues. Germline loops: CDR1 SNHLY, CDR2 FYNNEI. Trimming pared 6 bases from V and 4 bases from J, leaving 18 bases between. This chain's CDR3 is CASSSRAGEVTGELFF. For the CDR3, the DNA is TGTGCCAGCAGCAGTCGGGCAGGCGAGGTCACCGGGGAGCTGTTTTTT.

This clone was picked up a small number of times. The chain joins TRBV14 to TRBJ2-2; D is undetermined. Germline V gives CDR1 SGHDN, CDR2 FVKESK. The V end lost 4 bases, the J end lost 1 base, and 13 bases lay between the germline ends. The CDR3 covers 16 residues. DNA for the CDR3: TGTGCCAGCAGCCCCCGAGGACCTTTGAACACCGGGGAGCTGTTTTTT. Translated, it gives CASSPRGPLNTGELFF.

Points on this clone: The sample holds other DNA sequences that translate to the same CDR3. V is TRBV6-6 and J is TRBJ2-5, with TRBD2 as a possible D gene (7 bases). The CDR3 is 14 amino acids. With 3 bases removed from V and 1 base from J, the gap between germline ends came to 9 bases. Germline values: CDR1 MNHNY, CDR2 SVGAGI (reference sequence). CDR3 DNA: TGTGCCAGCAGTTATAGGGGGGGCCAAGAGACCCAGTACTTC. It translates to CASSYRGGQETQYF.

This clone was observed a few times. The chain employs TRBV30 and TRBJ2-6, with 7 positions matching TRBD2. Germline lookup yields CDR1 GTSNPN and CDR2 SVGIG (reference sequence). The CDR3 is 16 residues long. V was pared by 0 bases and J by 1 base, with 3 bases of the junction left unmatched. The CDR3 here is CAWSVLGGSGANVLTF. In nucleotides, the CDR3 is TGTGCCTGGAGTGTACTCGGGGGGTCTGGGGCCAACGTCCTGACTTTC.

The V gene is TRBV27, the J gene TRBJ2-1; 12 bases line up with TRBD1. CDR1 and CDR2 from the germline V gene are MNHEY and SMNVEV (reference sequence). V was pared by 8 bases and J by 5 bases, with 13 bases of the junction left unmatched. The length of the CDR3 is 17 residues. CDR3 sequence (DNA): TGTGCCAGCGCTCACCAACTCGGGACAGGGGGCCACAATGAGCAGTTCTTC. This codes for CASAHQLGTGGHNEQFF.

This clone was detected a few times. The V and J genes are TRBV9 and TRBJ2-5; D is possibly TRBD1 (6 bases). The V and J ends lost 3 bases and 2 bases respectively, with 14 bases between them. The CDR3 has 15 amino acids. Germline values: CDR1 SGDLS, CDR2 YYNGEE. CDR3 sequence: CASSATDRNQETQYF. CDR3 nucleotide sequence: TGTGCCAGCAGCGCGACGGACAGAAATCAAGAGACCCAGTACTTC.

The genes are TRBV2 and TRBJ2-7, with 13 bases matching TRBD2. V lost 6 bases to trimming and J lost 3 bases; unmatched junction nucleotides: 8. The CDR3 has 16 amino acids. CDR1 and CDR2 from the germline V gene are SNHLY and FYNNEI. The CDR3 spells CASSRTTSGGFYEQYF. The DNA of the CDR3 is TGTGCCAGCAGCAGAACGACTAGCGGGGGGTTCTACGAGCAGTACTTC.

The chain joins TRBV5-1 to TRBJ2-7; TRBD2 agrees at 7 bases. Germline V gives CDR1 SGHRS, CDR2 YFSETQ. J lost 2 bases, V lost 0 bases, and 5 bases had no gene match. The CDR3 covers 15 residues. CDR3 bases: TGCGCCAGCAGCTTGGGCCAGGGAGGGCCCTACGAGCAGTACTTC. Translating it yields CASSLGQGGPYEQYF.

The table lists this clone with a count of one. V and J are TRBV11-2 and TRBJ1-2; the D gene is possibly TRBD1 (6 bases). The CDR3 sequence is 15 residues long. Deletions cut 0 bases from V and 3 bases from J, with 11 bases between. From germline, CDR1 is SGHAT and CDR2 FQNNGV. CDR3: CASSLEPGAHYGYTF. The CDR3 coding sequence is TGTGCCAGCAGCTTAGAGCCAGGGGCCCACTATGGCTACACCTTC.

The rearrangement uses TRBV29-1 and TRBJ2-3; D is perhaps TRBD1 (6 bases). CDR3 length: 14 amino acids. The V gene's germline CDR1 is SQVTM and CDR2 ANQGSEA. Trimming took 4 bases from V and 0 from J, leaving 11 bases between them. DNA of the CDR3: TGCAGCGTTGCCGACAGGTCGAGCACAGATACGCAGTATTTT. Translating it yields CSVADRSSTDTQYF.

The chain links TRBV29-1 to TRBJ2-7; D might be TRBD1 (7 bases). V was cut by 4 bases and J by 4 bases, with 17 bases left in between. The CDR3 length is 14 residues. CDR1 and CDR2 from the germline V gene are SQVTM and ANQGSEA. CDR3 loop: CSVVVQGGAYEQYF. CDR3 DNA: TGCAGCGTTGTGGTGCAGGGGGGAGCGTACGAGCAGTACTTC.

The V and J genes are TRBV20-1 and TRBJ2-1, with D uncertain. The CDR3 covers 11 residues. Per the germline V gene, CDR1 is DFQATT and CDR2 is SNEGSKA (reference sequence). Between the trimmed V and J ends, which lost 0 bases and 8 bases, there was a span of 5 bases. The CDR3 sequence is CSAREGYEQFF. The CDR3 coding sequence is TGCAGTGCTAGAGAGGGCTATGAGCAGTTCTTC.

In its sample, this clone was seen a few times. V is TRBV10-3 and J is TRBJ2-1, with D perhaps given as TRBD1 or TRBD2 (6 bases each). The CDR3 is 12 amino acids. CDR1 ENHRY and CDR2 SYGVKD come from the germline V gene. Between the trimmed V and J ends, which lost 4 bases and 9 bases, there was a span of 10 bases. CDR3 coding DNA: TGTGCCATCAGTGGAGGAGGGGGTGAGCAGTTCTTC. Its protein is CAISGGGGEQFF.

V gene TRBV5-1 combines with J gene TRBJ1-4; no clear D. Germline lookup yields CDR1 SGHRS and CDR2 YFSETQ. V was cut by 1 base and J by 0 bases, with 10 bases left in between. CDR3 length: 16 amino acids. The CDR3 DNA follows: TGCGCCAGCAGCTTGTCGGCAGATACAACTAATGAAAAACTGTTTTTT. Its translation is CASSLSADTTNEKLFF. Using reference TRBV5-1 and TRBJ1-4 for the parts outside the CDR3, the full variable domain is KAGVTQTPRYLIKTRGQQVTLSCSPISGHRSVSWYQQTPGQGLQFLFEYFSETQRNKGNFPGRFSGRQFSNSRSEMNVSTLELGDSALYLCASSLSADTTNEKLFFGSGTQLSVL.

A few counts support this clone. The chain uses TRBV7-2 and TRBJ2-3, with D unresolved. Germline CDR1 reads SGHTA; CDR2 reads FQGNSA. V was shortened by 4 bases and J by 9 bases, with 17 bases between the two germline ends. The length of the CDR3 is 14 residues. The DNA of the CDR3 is TGTGCCAGCAGCTCCAAGAACGTGGATCGGACGCAGTATTTT. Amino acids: CASSSKNVDRTQYF.

In DNA form, the CDR3 reads TGTGCCAGCAGTGATACCGGGGGACCGGGGACCCAGTACTTC. Its translation is CASSDTGGPGTQYF. The chain is built from TRBV25-1 and TRBJ2-5, with D possibly being TRBD2 (6 bases). Germline assignment: CDR1 MGHDK and CDR2 SYGVNS. The length of the CDR3 is 14 residues. V was cut by 3 bases and J by 7 bases, with 15 bases left in between.

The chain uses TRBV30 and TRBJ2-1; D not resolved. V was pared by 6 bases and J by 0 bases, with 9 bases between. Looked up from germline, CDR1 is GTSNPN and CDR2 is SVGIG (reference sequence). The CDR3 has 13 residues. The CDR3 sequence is CACGSSSYNEQFF. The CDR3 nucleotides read TGTGCCTGCGGGTCGAGCTCCTACAATGAGCAGTTCTTC.

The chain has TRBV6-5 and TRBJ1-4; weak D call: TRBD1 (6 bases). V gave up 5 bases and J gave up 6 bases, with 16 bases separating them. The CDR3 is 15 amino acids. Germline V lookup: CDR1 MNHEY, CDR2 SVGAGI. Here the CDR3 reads CASSKIDRPDEKLFF. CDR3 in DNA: TGTGCCAGCAGTAAAATCGACAGGCCCGATGAAAAACTGTTTTTT.

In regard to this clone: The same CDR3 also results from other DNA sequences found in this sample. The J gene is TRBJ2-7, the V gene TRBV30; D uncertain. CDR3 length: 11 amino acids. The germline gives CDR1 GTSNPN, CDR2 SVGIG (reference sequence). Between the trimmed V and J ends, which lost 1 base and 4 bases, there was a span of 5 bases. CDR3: CAWSGRYEQYF. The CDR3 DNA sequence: TGTGCCTGGAGTGGTCGGTACGAGCAGTACTTC.

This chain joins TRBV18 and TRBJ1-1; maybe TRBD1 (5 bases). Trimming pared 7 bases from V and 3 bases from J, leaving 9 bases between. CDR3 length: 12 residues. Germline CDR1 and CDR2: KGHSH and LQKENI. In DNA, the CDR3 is TGTGCCAGCTTAGCAGGGTACACTGAAGCTTTCTTT. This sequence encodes CASLAGYTEAFF.

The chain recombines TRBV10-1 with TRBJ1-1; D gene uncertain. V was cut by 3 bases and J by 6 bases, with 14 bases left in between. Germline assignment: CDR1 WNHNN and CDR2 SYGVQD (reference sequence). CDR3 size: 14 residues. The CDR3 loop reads CASSEKRGVPEAFF. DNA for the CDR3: TGCGCCAGCAGTGAAAAGCGTGGAGTTCCTGAAGCTTTCTTT.

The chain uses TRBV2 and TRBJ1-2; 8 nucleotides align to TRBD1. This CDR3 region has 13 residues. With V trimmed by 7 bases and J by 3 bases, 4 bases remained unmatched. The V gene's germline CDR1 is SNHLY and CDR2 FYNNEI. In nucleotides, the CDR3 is TGTGCCAGCACTAAGGACAGGGACTATGGCTACACCTTC. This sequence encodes CASTKDRDYGYTF.

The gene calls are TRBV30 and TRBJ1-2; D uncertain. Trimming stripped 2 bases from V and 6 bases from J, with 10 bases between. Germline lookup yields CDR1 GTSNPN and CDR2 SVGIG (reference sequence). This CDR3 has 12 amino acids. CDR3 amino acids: CAWSKVRNGYTF. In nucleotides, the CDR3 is TGTGCCTGGAGTAAGGTGCGGAATGGCTACACCTTC.

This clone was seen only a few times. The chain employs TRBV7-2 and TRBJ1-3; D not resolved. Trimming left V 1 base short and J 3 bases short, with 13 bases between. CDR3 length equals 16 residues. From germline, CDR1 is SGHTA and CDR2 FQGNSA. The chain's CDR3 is CASSLERQAFGNTIYF. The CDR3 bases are TGTGCCAGCAGCTTAGAAAGGCAGGCCTTTGGAAACACCATATATTTT.

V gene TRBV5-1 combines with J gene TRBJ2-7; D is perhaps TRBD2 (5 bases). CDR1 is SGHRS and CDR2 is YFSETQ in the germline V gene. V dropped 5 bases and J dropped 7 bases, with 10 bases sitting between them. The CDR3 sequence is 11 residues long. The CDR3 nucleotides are TGCGCCAGCAGTTCAACGGGGGAGCAGTACTTC. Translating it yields CASSSTGEQYF. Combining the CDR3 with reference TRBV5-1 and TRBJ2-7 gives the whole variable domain KAGVTQTPRYLIKTRGQQVTLSCSPISGHRSVSWYQQTPGQGLQFLFEYFSETQRNKGNFPGRFSGRQFSNSRSEMNVSTLELGDSALYLCASSSTGEQYFGPGTRLTVT.